The source of this TCR beta chain is a study of T cells in Graves' hyperthyroidism and ophthalmopathy. For the study at large: Any treatment followed the collection of peripheral blood at initial diagnosis. Overall study results and limits: Researchers found most expanded thyroid clonotypes above 0.001 in blood as well.

The germline CDR1 and CDR2 sequences are GTSNPN and SVGIG (reference sequence). This CDR3 contains 13 residues. The V and J ends lost 4 bases and 11 bases respectively, with 20 bases between them. The TCR beta CDR3 regions underwent amplification using RNA transcripts as the source. TCR CDR3 regions were first amplified by RT-PCR with HTBI primers. TCRdb reanalysed the multiplex PCR reads using MiXCR and keeps one entry per CDR3 protein. This repertoire shows 640,000 or so distinct CDR3 sequences, 12% to 15% found once; its top ten account for roughly 7.1%. This clonotype was recorded at least ten times. Its specificity is unknown.

Sample: blood. This rearrangement joins TRBV30 to TRBJ1-1; D gene uncertain. This receptor was identified in a woman between 18 and 29 years old with Graves' ophthalmopathy. The CDR3 sequence: CAWTTSVGSRAFF. CDR3 DNA: TGTGCCTGGACCACATCCGTAGGGTCGCGGGCTTTCTTT.